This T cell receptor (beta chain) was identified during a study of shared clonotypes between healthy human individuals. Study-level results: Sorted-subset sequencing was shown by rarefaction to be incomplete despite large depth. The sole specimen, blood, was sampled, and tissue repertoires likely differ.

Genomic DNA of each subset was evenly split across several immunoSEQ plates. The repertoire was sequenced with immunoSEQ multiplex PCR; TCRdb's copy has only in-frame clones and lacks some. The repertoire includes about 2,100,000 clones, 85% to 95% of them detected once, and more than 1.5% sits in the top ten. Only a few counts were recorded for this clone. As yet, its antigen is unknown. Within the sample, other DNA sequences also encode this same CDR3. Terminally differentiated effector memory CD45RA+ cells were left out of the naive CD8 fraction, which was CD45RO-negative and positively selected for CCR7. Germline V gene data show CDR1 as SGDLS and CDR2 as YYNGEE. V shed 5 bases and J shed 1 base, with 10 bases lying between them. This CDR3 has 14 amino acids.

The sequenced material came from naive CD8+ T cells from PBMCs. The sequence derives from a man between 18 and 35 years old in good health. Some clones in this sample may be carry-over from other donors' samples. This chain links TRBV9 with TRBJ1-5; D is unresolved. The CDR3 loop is CASSVGESNQPQHF. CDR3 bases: TGTGCCAGCAGTGTTGGGGAGAGCAATCAGCCCCAGCATTTT.